The 13 T cell receptor beta chains given below trace back to one sample, sequenced in a study of Graves' ophthalmopathy and Graves' hyperthyroidism listed by TCRdb under 2018. TCRdb lists the instrument as Illumina HiSeq 2000. TCR beta CDR3 regions were amplified from RNA transcripts for repertoire sequencing. A first-round RT-PCR used HTBI primers with the Qiagen OneStep RT-PCR kit, followed by a second-round multiplex PCR, size selection and purification. Using fastp at Q25 and MiXCR, TCRdb reprocessed the public reads and kept productive beta chains. All rows with the same CDR3 protein become a single entry with the most common DNA and genes. This sample is represented by about 640,000 distinct CDR3 sequences; over 40% of them were singletons. The top ten clonotypes cover more than 2.5% of the sample. Sequences were obtained from peripheral blood. The receptors stem from an adult man with Graves' ophthalmopathy.

This chain joins TRBV10-3 and TRBJ1-1; D is uncertain. The CDR3 runs to 11 residues. V was trimmed by 11 bases and J by 0 bases, leaving 7 bases between them. Germline loops: CDR1 ENHRY, CDR2 SYGVKD. This CDR3 is CASNMNTEAFF. The DNA of the CDR3 is TGTGCCTCCAATATGAACACTGAAGCTTTCTTT.

At least ten counts were recorded for this clonotype. The rearrangement uses TRBV5-1 and TRBJ2-7, with a weak D call TRBD1 (6 bases). The V end was cut by 1 base, the J end by 5 bases, with 13 bases between. Germline lookup yields CDR1 SGHRS and CDR2 YFSETQ. This CDR3 region has 14 residues. The CDR3 DNA follows: TGCGCCAGCAGCTTGTATCAGGGGAGCGACGAGCAGTACTTC. Translating gives CASSLYQGSDEQYF.

This clonotype appeared many times. J is TRBJ1-2 and V is TRBV20-1, with D tentatively TRBD1 (5 bases). This CDR3 spans 14 amino acids. The germline V and J ends were trimmed by 2 bases and 2 bases, with 12 bases remaining between them. CDR1 DFQATT and CDR2 SNEGSKA come from the germline V gene (reference sequence). CDR3 nucleotides: TGCAGTGCTAGAATGGGGGAGGAGAACTATGGCTACACCTTC. Translated, it gives CSARMGEENYGYTF.

This clonotype has more than one count but fewer than ten. The genes are TRBV4-2 and TRBJ1-5, with 9 bases lining up with TRBD1. Germline CDR1 is LGHNA and CDR2 is YNFKEQ. This CDR3 region has 16 residues. Germline trimming cut 2 bases from V and 5 bases from J; bases unmatched to any gene: 7. The CDR3 nucleotides read TGTGCCAGCAGCCAAACCGGGACAGGGAACGATCAGCCCCAGCATTTT. The encoded protein is CASSQTGTGNDQPQHF.

CDR3 residues: CASTQASFLGMGNEQFF. CDR3 DNA sequence: TGTGCCAGCACACAAGCGTCCTTCCTAGGGATGGGCAATGAGCAGTTCTTC. The V call is TRBV11-2, the J call TRBJ2-1; the D is unclear. Germline V gene lookup returns CDR1 SGHAT and CDR2 FQNNGV. Trimming shortened V by 7 bases and J by 6 bases, and 25 bases separated the two germline ends. The CDR3 is 17 residues long.

Points on this clonotype: It may be a read error: a sequence one base away is much more abundant. This sequence joins TRBV20-1 and TRBJ1-2; tentatively, D is TRBD1 (6 bases). Germline loops: CDR1 DFQATT, CDR2 SNEGSKA (reference sequence). This CDR3 is 11 amino acids long. CDR3 sequence (DNA): TGCAGTGCTGGAGTGGGGGCTGGCTACAGCTTC. This codes for CSAGVGAGYSF.

The table lists this clonotype with a few counts. Written as DNA, the CDR3 is TGTGCCAGCAGCCAAGACTGGCAAGAGACCCAGTACTTC. Encoded protein: CASSQDWQETQYF. This chain links TRBV4-2 with TRBJ2-5, with D uncertain. This CDR3 comprises 13 residues. V lost 0 bases to trimming and J lost 2 bases, with 4 bases between them. Germline V CDR1 and CDR2: LGHNA, YNFKEQ.

As regards this clonotype: The CDR3 ends on some other residue instead of the conserved phenylalanine or tryptophan, so this is likely a read error. The chain links TRBV20-1 to TRBJ2-5, with 16 bases lining up with TRBD2. Per the germline V gene, CDR1 is DFQATT and CDR2 is SNEGSKA (reference sequence). CDR3 length: 19 residues. Germline trimming cut 2 bases from V and 4 bases from J; bases unmatched to any gene: 13. In nucleotides, the CDR3 is TGCAGTGCTAGAAACGCGGGACTAGCGGGAGGGCCGCGAGGAGAGACCCAGTACGTC. Translated, it gives CSARNAGLAGGPRGETQYV.

This clonotype turned up a few times. The rearrangement links TRBV12-3 or TRBV12-4 to TRBJ1-1; possible D gene TRBD1, 5 bases. The ends were cut back, 3 bases at V and 6 bases at J, with 11 bases in the middle. CDR3 size: 13 residues. In DNA, the CDR3 is TGTGCCAGCAGTTTCCGTGGACAATCTGAAGCTTTCTTT. Amino acid sequence: CASSFRGQSEAFF.

Notes on this clonotype: An end of the junction differs from the germline gene, which may be a read error. As DNA, the CDR3 is TGTGCCAGCGGCTTTCGTGTGGAGGGTGGCCAAGAGACCCAGTACTTC. Residues: CASGFRVEGGQETQYF. The genes are TRBV7-9 and TRBJ2-5, with D possibly TRBD2 on 6 matching bases. Germline values: CDR1 SEHNR, CDR2 FQNEAQ (reference sequence). The CDR3 covers 16 residues.

V is TRBV4-1 and J is TRBJ2-3; 10 bases match TRBD2. This CDR3 comprises 15 residues. V shed 4 bases, J shed 1 base, and the junction held 2 bases outside the gene matches. CDR1 MGHRA and CDR2 YSYEKL come from the germline V gene. The chain's CDR3 is CASSPAGGRTDTQYF. CDR3 nucleotide sequence: TGCGCCAGCAGCCCAGCGGGGGGGCGCACAGATACGCAGTATTTT.

In its sample, this clonotype was seen a few times. This sequence joins TRBV12-3 or TRBV12-4 and TRBJ2-7; D call uncertain. The CDR3 extends over 13 amino acids. V was shortened by 3 bases and J by 0 bases, with 6 bases between the two germline ends. CDR3 protein: CASSFHSSYEQYF. In nucleotides, the CDR3 is TGTGCCAGCAGTTTCCACAGCTCCTACGAGCAGTACTTC.

This clonotype was recorded at least ten times. This chain connects TRBV25-1 to TRBJ1-1, with 10 bases lining up with TRBD1. CDR3 size: 13 residues. The J segment lost 4 bases and the V segment lost 6 bases, leaving 2 bases of the junction unmatched. Germline V gives CDR1 MGHDK, CDR2 SYGVNS. The CDR3 sequence is CASRWTGGTEAFF. CDR3 DNA sequence: TGTGCCAGCAGGTGGACAGGGGGCACTGAAGCTTTCTTT.